The sequence of this T cell receptor beta chain was determined in a study of blood T cell repertoires in COVID-19. As for the study in general: Material from acute and convalescent COVID-19 was sourced from the United States, Italy and Spain.

From germline, CDR1 is SGHTA and CDR2 FQGNSA. V shed 5 bases and J shed 5 bases, with 12 bases lying between them. This CDR3 is built from 13 residues. In the authors' workflow: Nucleated cell counts were estimated from reference gene primer amplification. Produced via immunoSEQ multiplex PCR; TCRdb's table is partial and in-frame only. For V, J and clone size, that table is used; D and trimming come from the DNA. Here the sample spans almost 70,000 clones, 70% to 90% being singletons. The chain couples TRBV7-2 to TRBJ2-5; weak D call: TRBD1 (6 bases). Sequencing was performed on peripheral blood. This clonotype was sampled from a woman in her 70s with acute or convalescent COVID-19. The CDR3 is CASSARGWETQYF. The CDR3 region has the DNA TGTGCCAGCAGCGCGAGGGGGTGGGAGACCCAGTACTTC.